This TCR beta chain was recorded in a study of blood T cells in healthy people across ages. The sample holds many counts of this clonotype. The antigen remains undetermined. The CDR3 is 12 amino acids. Trimming left V 3 bases short and J 2 bases short, with 2 bases between. Donors gave around 9.8 milliliters of peripheral blood apiece. A J-beta primer mix and a sample-barcoded 5' primer were used in a second PCR of roughly 6 to 11 cycles. Any given sample supplied a minimum of 2.5 million CDR3-containing paired-end reads. MiXCR, run by TCRdb on the 5' RACE reads, gives a single entry per CDR3 protein. The sample holds 1.5 million to 2 million distinct CDR3 sequences; approximately 30% are singletons and the top ten take approximately 7.7%. Regarding the study as a whole: Naive T cell percentage and TCR beta diversity correlated strongly. Nothing was known about donor CMV status, and this possibly confounded expanded clonotype changes.

The rearrangement uses TRBV12-3 or TRBV12-4 and TRBJ2-1, with D hard to call. The source of this sequence is a woman aged 25 to 45 in good health. The sequenced sample was blood. CDR3: CASSFPYNEQFF. CDR3 in DNA: TGTGCCAGCAGTTTCCCCTACAATGAGCAGTTCTTC.